These 8 T cell receptor beta chains originate from one sample sequenced in a study of fetal regulatory T cell absence and autoimmunity (dated by TCRdb to 2016 to 2017). Library prep was done by the immunoSEQ multiplex PCR assay. TCRdb's version of the immuneACCESS table is confined to in-frame rearrangements and falls short of the full clone set. An unresolved V gene accounts for under half of the shortfall where checked; the remainder is of unknown origin. Counted in this sample were 95,000 to 100,000 clones; around 72% of them appeared once. The ten largest clones add up to 2% of the sample. The sequencing sample was made of pancreas tissue. Receptor source: a male donor with IPEX syndrome.

J is TRBJ1-3 and V is TRBV7-2, with D unclear. The CDR3 covers 16 residues. Looked up from germline, CDR1 is SGHTA and CDR2 is FQGNSA. V lost 2 bases and J lost 0, with 11 bases in between. The CDR3 is CASSLFGGFSGNTIYF. CDR3 coding DNA: TGTGCCAGCAGCTTATTCGGTGGGTTCTCTGGAAACACCATATATTTT.

This clone was counted between two and nine times. The CDR3 protein is CASGRALNHEQYF. CDR3 nucleotide sequence: TGCGCCAGCGGCAGGGCGCTGAACCACGAGCAGTACTTC. The chain is built from TRBV5-1 and TRBJ2-7, with a possible D match to TRBD1 (5 bases). V lost 7 bases to trimming and J lost 5 bases, with 16 bases between them. The length of the CDR3 is 13 residues. The germline V gene has CDR1 SGHRS and CDR2 YFSETQ.

The chain has TRBV27 and TRBJ1-1, with TRBD1 matching over 7 bases. Trimming took 5 bases from V and 5 from J; bases not matched to a gene: 8. CDR1 and CDR2 from the germline V gene are MNHEY and SMNVEV (reference sequence). CDR3 size: 14 residues. This chain's CDR3 is CASSQDRWDTEAFF. The DNA for the CDR3 is TGTGCCAGCAGTCAGGACAGGTGGGATACTGAAGCTTTCTTT.

The CDR3 DNA follows: TGTGCCTGGGGGTCCCCCAGGGGGCAAGAGACCCAGTACTTC. This translates into CAWGSPRGQETQYF. The chain links TRBV30 to TRBJ2-5, with TRBD1 identical over 7 bases. The CDR3 has 14 residues. The germline CDR1 and CDR2 sequences are GTSNPN and SVGIG (reference sequence). Germline trimming cut 5 bases from V and 2 bases from J; bases unmatched to any gene: 8.

Comment on this clone: Other DNA sequences within the sample encode an identical CDR3. The chain recombines TRBV7-9 with TRBJ1-2; TRBD1 agrees at 8 bases. CDR3 length equals 13 residues. V was clipped by 6 bases and J by 4 bases; unmatched bases: 4. Per germline, CDR1 SEHNR and CDR2 FQNEAQ (reference sequence). The CDR3 reads CASSSTGGYGYTF. For the CDR3, the DNA is TGTGCCAGCAGTTCCACAGGGGGCTATGGCTACACCTTC. The whole variable domain, filled in from reference TRBV7-9 and TRBJ1-2, reads DTGVSQNPRHKITKRGQNVTFRCDPISEHNRLYWYRQTLGQGPEFLTYFQNEAQLEKSRLLSDRFSAERPKGSFSTLEIQRTEQGDSAMYLCASSSTGGYGYTFGSGTRLTVV.

This rearrangement joins TRBV9 to TRBJ1-5; TRBD1 might be the D (5 bases). There are 17 residues in the CDR3. The germline gives CDR1 SGDLS, CDR2 YYNGEE. V was trimmed by 0 bases and J by 0 bases, leaving 13 bases between them. The CDR3 loop reads CASSVATTAYSNQPQHF. The DNA for the CDR3 is TGTGCCAGCAGCGTAGCTACGACAGCCTATAGCAATCAGCCCCAGCATTTT.

This clone was counted only a few times. The chain couples TRBV27 to TRBJ1-2; a weak D match, TRBD1 (6 bases). The germline gives CDR1 MNHEY, CDR2 SMNVEV (reference sequence). Trimming took 5 bases from V and 5 from J, leaving 15 bases between them. The CDR3 extends over 14 amino acids. CDR3 bases: TGTGCCAGCAGTGTGGGGGGGGCAGGGTATGGCTACACCTTC. This gives the protein CASSVGGAGYGYTF.

The chain's CDR3 is CASSPDGGYYEQYF. As DNA, the CDR3 is TGTGCCAGCAGCCCAGACGGGGGTTACTACGAGCAGTACTTC. This chain connects TRBV7-9 to TRBJ2-7, with D perhaps TRBD2 (6 bases). The CDR3 totals 14 residues. V lost 5 bases to trimming and J lost 3 bases, with 14 bases between them. Germline assignment: CDR1 SEHNR and CDR2 FQNEAQ (reference sequence).